This T cell receptor beta chain is drawn from a study of shared clonotypes between healthy human individuals (dated by TCRdb to the early 2020s). For the study in its entirety: The cohort comprised two women and a few men aged 18 to 49 years. The study deeply sequenced blood TCR repertoires of five healthy adults to estimate repertoire size and the extent of clonotype sharing between individuals. To increase sequencing depth and limit assay-specific biases, different laboratories used diverse techniques to prepare libraries and sequence TCR repertoires. Between about 0.8 and 9 billion PBMCs per donor were obtained by leukapheresis.

Worth noting for this clone: Its binding antigen is unknown. Per-nucleotide qualities are absent, and no much larger clonotype sits a single base away.

Findings and caveats that apply to the study as a whole: Pairwise subsampling led to the expectation that sequencing depth would affect the degree of clonotype sharing among donors. Sampling was restricted to blood, and TCR repertoires in tissue are likely to differ from TCR repertoires in blood. The genetic and exposure-history diversity represented was limited by the small number of donors.

TCR CDR3 regions were amplified from genomic DNA by multiplex PCR using the deep immunoSEQ assay. Genomic DNA extracted from each cell subset was distributed evenly over all wells of several immunoSEQ 96-well plates, and each plate served as one replicate. For unsorted PBMC, each replicate PCR was loaded with approximately 300 ng genomic DNA, equivalent to roughly 33,000 T cell genomes. Genomic DNA from unsorted PBMC was sequenced over ten immunoSEQ deep assay plates. Purified libraries were quantified with a Qubit 3.0 fluorometer, sized on a Bioanalyzer 2100, and re-quantified with the KAPA Library Quantification kit. A separate single-read 150-cycle Illumina NextSeq 550 flow cell was used to sequence each immunoSEQ 96-well plate. As for the original processing: Because only junctional sequences without quality scores were contained in the immunoSEQ output, filtering matching that applied to full-length reads could not be performed. To assign V/J genes and CDR3, sequences were annotated using PyIR, a Python wrapper for IgBLAST v1.9, with IMGT germline references. Reads were filtered out if the reads had weak V/J assignments (E-value above 1e-6), no CDR3, stop codons, out-of-frame junctions, or ambiguous translated residues. V3J clonotypes were defined as sequences sharing an identical inferred V gene, J gene, and CDR3 amino acid sequence. The percentage overlap between two repertoires was calculated by dividing the number of shared unique clonotypes by the size of the smaller repertoire. Repertoire richness was assessed with RTK rarefaction, the Chao1 estimator, and Recon v2.1 estimates of unobserved clonotypes. The table was pulled from immuneACCESS by TCRdb, which kept in-frame rearrangements only. Such tables lose some clones; where checked, under half of the loss comes from unresolved V genes, and the rest has no known cause. V and J calls plus clone size are reproduced from that table; the DNA served to infer D and trimming. The sample has roughly 500,000 clones on record, roughly three quarters of them singletons. Together, the top ten hold less than 15% of the sample.

CDR1 and CDR2 are read off the germline V gene as MDHEN and SYDVKM. The CDR3 numbers 13 residues from cysteine through phenylalanine. Of all the DNA, just the CDR3 is kept, 39 bases in frame from base 1. V has 7 bases trimmed and J has 8 bases trimmed; junction bases matching no gene number 5. Donors were healthy HIV-negative adults with no recently reported acute infections or vaccinations. Only Caucasian adults living in Nashville, Tennessee, USA were represented among the donors. For unsorted samples, around 85 million PBMCs were counted, and genomic DNA was extracted using the QIAamp DNA Blood Mini kit. Blood was obtained by leukapheresis, after which PBMCs were separated by Ficoll-Histopaque density gradient centrifugation and cryopreserved in liquid nitrogen vapor phase.

The sequenced material came from PBMCs. The sequence joins TRBV28 to TRBJ2-4; 10 nucleotides in the junction match TRBD1. This receptor was taken from a middle-aged woman in good health. Some clones in this sample may be carry-over from other donors' samples. CDR3 loop: CASNVDRGDIQYF. The DNA is TGTGCCAGCAACGTGGACAGGGGGGACATTCAGTACTTC.